Listed below are T cell receptor beta chains from one sample, sequenced in a study of cytomegalovirus exposure and HLA in healthy donors. Using immunoSEQ multiplex PCR, the repertoire was profiled, and TCRdb retains in-frame clones only, with some absent. The sample carries 55,000 to 75,000 clones, 85% to 95% recorded once. Sequencing used PBMCs. The source of these receptors is a man aged 18 to 29 in good health and CMV-seropositive. Each CDR3 is given with its conserved first and last residue. The D gene is left open where the match is weak. Some rows have no size entry. The others give once, few or many, or a class for an expanded clone.

NA	TRBJ2-7	NA	TRBV4-1	CASSLRESYEQYF	TGCGCCAGCAGCCTCCGGGAGAGCTACGAGCAGTACTTC
NA	TRBJ1-2	NA	TRBV11-3	CASSQGLHGYTF	TGTGCCAGCAGCCAGGGACTTCATGGCTACACCTTC
NA	TRBJ2-5	NA	TRBV6-5	CASSPLGRATETQYF	TGTGCCAGCAGCCCCCTGGGCAGGGCGACGGAGACCCAGTACTTC
NA	TRBJ1-2	NA	TRBV5-1	CASSLAAGVGDTYGYTF	TGCGCCAGCAGCTTGGCCGCGGGGGTAGGGGATACCTATGGCTACACCTTC
NA	TRBJ1-5	NA	TRBV4-1	CASSQDRGAGQPQHF	TGCGCCAGCAGCCAAGATCGGGGGGCTGGTCAGCCCCAGCATTTT
NA	TRBJ2-7	NA	TRBV7-9	CASSRTVYEQYF	TGTGCCAGCAGCCGCACGGTCTACGAGCAGTACTTC
TRBD1	TRBJ2-7	NA	TRBV14	CASSHPPTGDYEQYF	TGTGCCAGCAGCCACCCCCCCACAGGGGACTACGAGCAGTACTTC
TRBD1	TRBJ2-6	few	TRBV5-6	CASSLTGGSGANVLTF	TGTGCCAGCAGCCTGACAGGGGGCTCTGGGGCCAACGTCCTGACTTTC
NA	TRBJ1-5	NA	TRBV4-1	CASSQDGAGNQPQHF	TGCGCCAGCAGCCAAGATGGGGCGGGGAATCAGCCCCAGCATTTT
NA	TRBJ1-2	NA	TRBV6-5	CASSPGSKTNYGYTF	TGTGCCAGCAGCCCCGGGTCGAAAACTAACTATGGCTACACCTTC
TRBD2	TRBJ2-5	NA	TRBV25-1	CASSEGGRPRIETQYF	TGTGCCAGCAGTGAAGGCGGGAGGCCCCGCATAGAGACCCAGTACTTC
NA	TRBJ2-3	NA	TRBV13	CASSPGGASSTDTQYF	TGTGCCAGCAGCCCGGGGGGCGCCTCTTCCACAGATACGCAGTATTTT
NA	TRBJ2-5	NA	TRBV11-2	CASSLEGGPGETQYF	TGTGCCAGCAGCTTAGAGGGGGGGCCCGGAGAGACCCAGTACTTC
NA	TRBJ1-3	NA	TRBV12-5	CASGPGFSGNTIYF	TGTGCTAGTGGTCCAGGGTTCTCCGGAAACACCATATATTTT
NA	TRBJ1-3	NA	TRBV4-1	CASSRKGLVVAGNTIYF	TGCGCCAGCAGCCGAAAGGGACTCGTAGTTGCTGGAAACACCATATATTTT
NA	TRBJ1-3	NA	TRBV11-3	CASSLDTFRRGNTIYF	TGTGCCAGCAGCTTGGACACCTTTCGGCGTGGAAACACCATATATTTT
NA	TRBJ2-1	few	TRBV7-2	CASSLGASHIYNEQFF	TGTGCCAGCAGCTTAGGGGCTAGCCATATCTACAATGAGCAGTTCTTC
NA	TRBJ2-2	NA	TRBV11-3	CASSLTGFTGELFF	TGTGCCAGCAGCTTAACGGGGTTCACCGGGGAGCTGTTTTTT
NA	TRBJ2-5	NA	TRBV28	CASSPIQGTRETQYF	TGTGCCAGCAGTCCCATCCAGGGAACCCGGGAGACCCAGTACTTC
TRBD1	TRBJ2-5	NA	TRBV10-3	CAISAGTEETQYF	TGTGCCATCAGCGCAGGGACAGAAGAGACCCAGTACTTC
TRBD1	TRBJ1-3	once	TRBV9	CASSDLDRAASGNTIYF	TGTGCCAGCAGCGACCTGGACAGGGCCGCCTCTGGAAACACCATATATTTT
NA	TRBJ1-3	once	TRBV6-6	CASSYLTGHSGNTIYF	TGTGCCAGCAGTTACTTGACAGGCCACTCTGGAAACACCATATATTTT
TRBD2	TRBJ2-7	NA	TRBV28	CASSTYLAGYDEQYF	TGTGCCAGCAGTACCTACCTAGCGGGATACGACGAGCAGTACTTC
NA	TRBJ1-6	NA	TRBV4-1	CASSQEGVNSPLHF	TGCGCCAGCAGCCAAGAAGGAGTAAATTCACCCCTCCACTTT
NA	TRBJ2-5	NA	TRBV7-6	CASRSGAVQETQYF	TGTGCCAGCAGGTCTGGAGCAGTACAAGAGACCCAGTACTTC
NA	TRBJ1-5	NA	TRBV28	CASSLFSWPLINQPQHF	TGTGCCAGCAGTTTATTTTCGTGGCCTCTTATTAATCAGCCCCAGCATTTT
NA	TRBJ1-6	NA	TRBV27	CASSGGQPYNSPLHF	TGTGCCAGCAGCGGGGGGCAGCCCTATAATTCACCCCTCCACTTT
NA	TRBJ1-3	NA	TRBV2	CASRQGTGNTIYF	TGTGCCAGCAGGCAGGGGACTGGAAACACCATATATTTT